The clone carrying this T cell receptor (beta chain) turned up a few times. What it binds is unknown. This entry comes from a study of cytotoxic CD8 clonotypes in ibrutinib-treated CLL. Study in general: The subjects consisted of eleven to twelve relapsed/refractory and roughly 15 treatment-naive individuals, with 17 to 18 IGHV unmutated. Overall study results and limits: Clonality was higher at baseline than in age-matched healthy donors and tracked circulating CD8+ T-cell counts.

This table comes from immunoSEQ multiplex PCR, and its TCRdb copy is limited to in-frame clones, with some not included. This table has over 120,000 clones, about 78% appearing once. This TCR was recovered from a human donor with chronic lymphocytic leukemia. The source was PBMCs, collected after 24 months of ibrutinib treatment.

The CDR3 DNA reads as TGTGCCAGCAGTTTAGGTCGGGGGCGGGGCTATGGCTACACCTTC. This translates into CASSLGRGRGYGYTF. The chain uses TRBV28 and TRBJ1-2, with D possibly matching TRBD1 (6 bases). Germline assignment: CDR1 MDHEN and CDR2 SYDVKM. V was clipped by 2 bases and J by 4 bases, with 14 bases between them. The CDR3 sequence is 15 residues long.